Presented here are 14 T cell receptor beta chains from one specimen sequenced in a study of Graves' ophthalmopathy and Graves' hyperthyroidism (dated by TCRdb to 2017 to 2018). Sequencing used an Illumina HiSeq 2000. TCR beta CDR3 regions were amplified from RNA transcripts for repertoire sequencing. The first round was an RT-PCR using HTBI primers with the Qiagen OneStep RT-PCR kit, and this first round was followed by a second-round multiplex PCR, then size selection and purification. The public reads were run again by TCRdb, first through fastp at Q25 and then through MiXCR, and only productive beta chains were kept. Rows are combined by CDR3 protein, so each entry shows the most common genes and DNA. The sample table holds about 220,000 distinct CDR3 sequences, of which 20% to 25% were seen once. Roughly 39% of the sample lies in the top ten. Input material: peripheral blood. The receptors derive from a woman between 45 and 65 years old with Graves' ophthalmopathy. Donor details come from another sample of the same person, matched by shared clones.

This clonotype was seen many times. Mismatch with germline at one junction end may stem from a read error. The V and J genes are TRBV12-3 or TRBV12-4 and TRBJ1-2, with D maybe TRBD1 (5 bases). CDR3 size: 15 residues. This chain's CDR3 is CTSSLRAWGGYGYTF. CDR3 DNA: TGTACCAGCAGTTTACGAGCGTGGGGGGGGTATGGCTACACCTTC.

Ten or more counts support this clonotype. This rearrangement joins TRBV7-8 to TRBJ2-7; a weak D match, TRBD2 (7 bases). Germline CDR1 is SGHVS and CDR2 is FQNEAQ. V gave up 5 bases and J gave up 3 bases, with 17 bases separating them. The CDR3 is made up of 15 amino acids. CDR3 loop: CASSPRAGAIYEQYF. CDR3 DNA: TGTGCCAGCAGCCCAAGGGCGGGGGCGATCTACGAGCAGTACTTC.

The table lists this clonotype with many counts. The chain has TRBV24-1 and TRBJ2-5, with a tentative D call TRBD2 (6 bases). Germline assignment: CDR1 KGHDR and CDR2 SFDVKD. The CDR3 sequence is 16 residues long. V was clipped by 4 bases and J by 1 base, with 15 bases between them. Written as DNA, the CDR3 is TGTGCCACCAGTGACCCTTCTCTAGCGCCCCAAGAGACCCAGTACTTC. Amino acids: CATSDPSLAPQETQYF.

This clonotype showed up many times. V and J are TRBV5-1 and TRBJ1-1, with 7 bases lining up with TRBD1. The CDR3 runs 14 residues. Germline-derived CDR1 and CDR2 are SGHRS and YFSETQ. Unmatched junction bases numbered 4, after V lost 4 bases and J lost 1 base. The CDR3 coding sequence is TGCGCCAGCAGCCGGGGACAGCCGAACACTGAAGCTTTCTTT. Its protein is CASSRGQPNTEAFF. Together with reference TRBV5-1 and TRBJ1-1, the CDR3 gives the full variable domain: KAGVTQTPRYLIKTRGQQVTLSCSPISGHRSVSWYQQTPGQGLQFLFEYFSETQRNKGNFPGRFSGRQFSNSRSEMNVSTLELGDSALYLCASSRGQPNTEAFFGQGTRLTVV.

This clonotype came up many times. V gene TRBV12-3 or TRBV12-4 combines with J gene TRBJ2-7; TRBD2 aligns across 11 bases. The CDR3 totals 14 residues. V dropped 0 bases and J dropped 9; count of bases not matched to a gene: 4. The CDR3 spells CASSLASGRAPQYF. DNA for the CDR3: TGTGCCAGCAGTTTAGCTAGCGGGAGGGCCCCGCAGTACTTC.

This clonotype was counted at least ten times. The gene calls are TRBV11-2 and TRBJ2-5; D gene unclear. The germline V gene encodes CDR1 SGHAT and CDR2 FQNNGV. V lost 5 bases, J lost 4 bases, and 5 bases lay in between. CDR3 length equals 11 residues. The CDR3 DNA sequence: TGTGCCAGCAGCCGGACAGAGACCCAGTACTTC. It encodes CASSRTETQYF.

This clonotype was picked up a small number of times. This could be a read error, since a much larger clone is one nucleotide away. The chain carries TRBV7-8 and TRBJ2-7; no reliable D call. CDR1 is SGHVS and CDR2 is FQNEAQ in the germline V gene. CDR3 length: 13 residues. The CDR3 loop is CASSLSSSYERYF. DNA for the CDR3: TGTGCCAGCAGCTTATCCAGTAGCTACGAGCGGTACTTC. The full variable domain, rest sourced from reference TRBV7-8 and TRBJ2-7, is GAGVSQSPRYKVAKRGQDVALRCDPISGHVSLFWYQQALGQGPEFLTYFQNEAQLDKSGLPSDRFFAERPEGSVSTLKIQRTQQEDSAVYLCASSLSSSYERYFGPGTRLTVT.

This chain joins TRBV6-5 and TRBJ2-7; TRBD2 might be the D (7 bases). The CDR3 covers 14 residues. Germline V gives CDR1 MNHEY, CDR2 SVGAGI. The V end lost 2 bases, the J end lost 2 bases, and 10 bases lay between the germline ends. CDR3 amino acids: CASSYRGAPYEQYF. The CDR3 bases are TGTGCCAGCAGTTACCGGGGGGCCCCCTACGAGCAGTACTTC.

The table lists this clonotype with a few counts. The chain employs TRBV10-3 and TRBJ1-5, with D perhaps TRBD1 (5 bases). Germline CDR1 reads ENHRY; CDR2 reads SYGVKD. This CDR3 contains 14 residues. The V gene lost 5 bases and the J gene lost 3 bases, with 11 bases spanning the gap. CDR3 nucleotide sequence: TGTGCCATCAGTAGGGACGGTATCAATCAGCCCCAGCATTTT. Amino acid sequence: CAISRDGINQPQHF.

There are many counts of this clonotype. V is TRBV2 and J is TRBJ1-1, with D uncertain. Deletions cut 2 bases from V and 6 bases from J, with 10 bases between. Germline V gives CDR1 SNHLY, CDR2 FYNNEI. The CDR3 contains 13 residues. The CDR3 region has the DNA TGTGCCAGCAGTGAATGGACTGGAGCTGAAGCTTTCTTT. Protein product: CASSEWTGAEAFF.

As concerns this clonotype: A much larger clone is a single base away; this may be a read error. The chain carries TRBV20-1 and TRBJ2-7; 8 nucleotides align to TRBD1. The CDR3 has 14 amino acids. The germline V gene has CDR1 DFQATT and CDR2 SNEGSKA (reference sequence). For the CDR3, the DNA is TGCAGTGCTGGAGATCCTAGACAGGGGTACGAGCAGTACTTC. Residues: CSAGDPRQGYEQYF.

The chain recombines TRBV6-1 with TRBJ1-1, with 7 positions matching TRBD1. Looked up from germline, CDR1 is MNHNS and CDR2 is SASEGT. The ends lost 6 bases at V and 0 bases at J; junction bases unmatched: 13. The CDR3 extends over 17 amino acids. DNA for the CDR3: TGTGCCAGCAGCGAGACAGGGTTTGGGCGAATGAACACTGAAGCTTTCTTT. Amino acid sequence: CASSETGFGRMNTEAFF.

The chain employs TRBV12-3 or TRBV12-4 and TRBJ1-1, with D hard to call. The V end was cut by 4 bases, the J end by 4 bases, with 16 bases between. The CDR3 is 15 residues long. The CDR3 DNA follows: TGTGCCAGCAGTTCTCGTCGGCCCCTTGGCACTGAAGCTTTCTTT. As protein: CASSSRRPLGTEAFF.

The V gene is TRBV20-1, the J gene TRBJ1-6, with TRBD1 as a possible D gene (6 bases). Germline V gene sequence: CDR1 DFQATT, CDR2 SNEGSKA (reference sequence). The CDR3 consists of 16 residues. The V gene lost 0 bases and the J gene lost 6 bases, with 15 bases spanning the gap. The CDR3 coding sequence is TGCAGTGCTAGAGATTTGGACAGACAGCCTAATTCACCCCTCCACTTT. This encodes CSARDLDRQPNSPLHF.